This TCR beta chain originates from a study of blood T cells in healthy people across ages. Every sample gave at least 5 micrograms of total RNA when it was extracted. Study-wide points: The lack of PBMC sorting stopped any conclusive naive versus antigen-experienced comparison. Estimated diversity that came from one million T cells was considered an underestimate. Fewer expanded clones and more diversity marked long-lived versus aged donors.

With regard to this clonotype: Its antigen remains unidentified. Possible read error: a much larger clone is one base away. The conserved closing phenylalanine or tryptophan is absent in this CDR3, likely reflecting a read error.

The CDR3 length is 14 residues. Trimming took off 2 bases at V and 5 bases at J, with 12 bases between the two ends. The V gene's germline CDR1 is MNHEY and CDR2 SVGEGT. A second about 7 to 12 cycle PCR used barcoded and J-beta primers. In TCRdb, the 5' RACE reads were re-called with MiXCR into one record per CDR3 protein. The sample carries roughly 1.6 million distinct CDR3 sequences, 34% recorded once. This rearrangement joins TRBV6-2 or TRBV6-3 to TRBJ2-5; D might be TRBD1 or TRBD2, each matching 5 bases. The sequence was obtained from a woman in her thirties in good health. The sequenced sample was blood. The CDR3 reads CASSYGRGVETQYC. CDR3 in DNA: TGTGCCAGCAGTTACGGCAGAGGGGTCGAGACCCAGTACTGC.